One sample yielded the 26 T cell receptor beta chains listed below, sequenced in a study of blood T cell repertoires in COVID-19. Assay: immunoSEQ multiplex PCR; the TCRdb copy retains only in-frame clones and omits some. The sample carries tens of thousands of clones, roughly 80% recorded once. Sequences were obtained from peripheral blood. These TCRs come from a woman aged 55-75 years with acute or convalescent COVID-19.

This chain joins TRBV6-2 or TRBV6-3 and TRBJ1-5; TRBD1 might be the D (5 bases). Trimming shortened V by 5 bases and J by 2 bases, and 16 bases separated the two germline ends. Germline lookup yields CDR1 MNHEY and CDR2 SVGEGT. The CDR3 has 16 residues. The CDR3 coding sequence is TGTGCCAGCAGTGCAGGGATAACCAGGGGCAATCAGCCCCAGCATTTT. Translated: CASSAGITRGNQPQHF.

The chain is built from TRBV7-9 and TRBJ1-4; the match to TRBD1 covers 9 bases. Germline V lookup: CDR1 SEHNR, CDR2 FQNEAQ (reference sequence). The CDR3 spans 16 residues. The junction had 9 bases not matched to a gene; V was cut back by 3 bases and J by 7 bases. CDR3 nucleotides: TGTGCCAGCAGCTTGGCCGGGACAGGGTTTGTTGAAAAACTGTTTTTT. Protein: CASSLAGTGFVEKLFF.

This clone occurred a few times. CDR3 sequence (DNA): TGTGCCAGCAGCTTAAGAGGACAAGGTTCACCCCTCCACTTT. Translated: CASSLRGQGSPLHF. The gene calls are TRBV7-3 and TRBJ1-6; the D gene is possibly TRBD1 (5 bases). In germline, CDR1 is SGHTA, CDR2 FQGTGA. The length of the CDR3 is 14 residues. V dropped 1 base and J dropped 9 bases, with 10 bases sitting between them.

The V call is TRBV11-3, the J call TRBJ2-7; a weak D match, TRBD2 (6 bases). Germline-derived CDR1 and CDR2 are SGHNT and YENEEA. This CDR3 has 15 residues. The germline V and J ends were trimmed by 1 base and 5 bases, with 15 bases remaining between them. Written as DNA, the CDR3 is TGTGCCAGCAGCTTAGGGGTGGGGGGAAGAGACGAGCAGTACTTC. Translation gives CASSLGVGGRDEQYF.

This clone was seen only once. The chain carries TRBV5-6 and TRBJ2-1; 10 bases are shared with TRBD2. The J segment lost 6 bases and the V segment lost 1 base, leaving 1 base of the junction unmatched. This CDR3 comprises 14 residues. Germline CDR1 and CDR2: SGHDT and YYEEEE. CDR3 sequence: CASSLSGGVNEQFF. The CDR3 DNA follows: TGTGCCAGCAGCTTGAGCGGGGGGGTCAATGAGCAGTTCTTC.

V usage is TRBV5-1 and J usage is TRBJ1-4; 7 bases line up with TRBD1. This CDR3 spans 15 amino acids. Trimming at V came to 4 bases and at J to 7 bases, leaving 10 bases not matched to a gene. The V gene's germline CDR1 is SGHRS and CDR2 YFSETQ. CDR3 bases: TGCGCCAGCAGCGGGGGCCAGGGGGTCGGTGAAAAACTGTTTTTT. This gives the protein CASSGGQGVGEKLFF.

This clone came up once. CDR3 DNA: TGTGCCACCAAAAATAAGGGGTTCGACGAGCAGTACTTC. Residues: CATKNKGFDEQYF. The chain is built from TRBV25-1 and TRBJ2-7, with D possibly being TRBD1 (5 bases). Germline CDR1 and CDR2: MGHDK and SYGVNS. Trimming pared 10 bases from V and 5 bases from J, leaving 18 bases between. CDR3 length: 13 amino acids.

As DNA, the CDR3 is TGTGCCAGCAACCCCCGGGCAGGGTTCGGGACTGAAGCTTTCTTT. This codes for CASNPRAGFGTEAFF. The rearrangement links TRBV6-5 to TRBJ1-1; D might be TRBD1 (5 bases). This CDR3 region has 15 residues. Germline V gene lookup returns CDR1 MNHEY and CDR2 SVGAGI. Trimming cost V 7 bases and J 5 bases, with 20 bases left between them.

This clone has a handful of counts. The rearrangement links TRBV2 to TRBJ1-5, with D perhaps TRBD1 (6 bases). CDR1 and CDR2 (germline): SNHLY, FYNNEI. With 3 bases removed from V and 14 bases from J, the gap between germline ends came to 11 bases. This CDR3 is built from 11 residues. CDR3 sequence: CASSESWDKHF. The CDR3 DNA reads TGTGCCAGCAGTGAGAGTTGGGACAAGCATTTT.

The chain carries TRBV4-1 and TRBJ2-7; 11 bases are shared with TRBD2. The CDR3 has 15 residues. The V segment lost 3 bases and the J segment 2 bases; nucleotides outside the gene matches: 3. CDR1 and CDR2 from the germline V gene are MGHRA and YSYEKL. In DNA form, the CDR3 reads TGCGCCAGCAGCCATACGACTAGCGGGGCCTACGAGCAGTACTTC. Its protein product is CASSHTTSGAYEQYF.

About this clone: An end of the junction does not agree with germline; a read error may underlie this. This CDR3 is CASSLSGQGIRGYTF. The CDR3 DNA follows: TGTGCCAGCAGTCTATCGGGACAGGGCATCCGTGGCTACACCTTC. The chain links TRBV27 to TRBJ1-2; 9 bases align to TRBD1. The CDR3 spans 15 residues. Germline assignment: CDR1 MNHEY and CDR2 SMNVEV (reference sequence).

This chain uses TRBV6-1 with TRBJ2-2, with 7 bases that match TRBD1. This CDR3 region has 14 residues. V lost 2 bases and J lost 12; bases outside the gene matches: 9. Per germline, CDR1 MNHNS and CDR2 SASEGT. DNA for the CDR3: TGTGCCAGCAGTGAATGGGACAGTCCGGCTAAGCTGTTTTTT. It translates to CASSEWDSPAKLFF.

CDR3 sequence (DNA): TGTGCCAGCAGCCCAGGGGTCAGCACAGATACGCAGTATTTT. Its translation is CASSPGVSTDTQYF. The chain is built from TRBV7-2 and TRBJ2-3, with a weak D call TRBD1 (6 bases). This CDR3 has 14 amino acids. Germline V gene sequence: CDR1 SGHTA, CDR2 FQGNSA. V shed 5 bases and J shed 0 bases, with 9 bases lying between them.

This clone was recorded once. The chain carries TRBV11-2 and TRBJ2-1; no clear D gene. The germline V and J ends were trimmed by 5 bases and 9 bases, with 14 bases remaining between them. Germline-derived CDR1 and CDR2 are SGHAT and FQNNGV. The CDR3 runs to 13 residues. CDR3 coding DNA: TGTGCCAGCAGCCGAAACGAGGCTCTTGAGCAGTTCTTC. It translates to CASSRNEALEQFF.

The J gene is TRBJ2-3, the V gene TRBV18; 8 bases are shared with TRBD1. CDR3 size: 15 residues. The germline V gene encodes CDR1 KGHSH and CDR2 LQKENI. J lost 3 bases, V lost 3 bases, and 5 bases had no gene match. CDR3 nucleotides: TGTGCCAGCTCACCTGCCAGGGGGCCAACAGATACGCAGTATTTT. Residues: CASSPARGPTDTQYF.

This chain uses TRBV5-1 with TRBJ2-1, with 10 bases matching TRBD2. The CDR3 extends over 15 amino acids. The V segment lost 2 bases and the J segment 2 bases; nucleotides outside the gene matches: 1. The germline gives CDR1 SGHRS, CDR2 YFSETQ. The CDR3 spells CASSLSGGAYNEQFF. DNA for the CDR3: TGCGCCAGCAGCTTAAGCGGGGGGGCCTACAATGAGCAGTTCTTC.

V and J are TRBV19 and TRBJ1-2; TRBD1 is a possible D gene (5 bases). Germline assignment: CDR1 LNHDA and CDR2 SQIVND (reference sequence). The V and J ends lost 3 bases and 8 bases respectively, with 10 bases between them. The CDR3 consists of 12 residues. CDR3 DNA sequence: TGTGCCAGTAGTATTCACACAGGCGGCTACACCTTC. This sequence encodes CASSIHTGGYTF.

This rearrangement joins TRBV7-8 to TRBJ1-5, with 8 nucleotides matching TRBD1. The CDR3 is 14 residues long. The germline gives CDR1 SGHVS, CDR2 FQNEAQ. The V segment lost 5 bases and the J segment 5 bases; nucleotides outside the gene matches: 5. CDR3 coding DNA: TGTGCCAGCAGCCTAGGACAGGGCTATCAGCCCCAGCATTTT. Protein sequence: CASSLGQGYQPQHF.

The gene calls are TRBV23-1 and TRBJ1-1; a weak D match, TRBD1 (5 bases). TRBV23-1 is labeled an ORF, and its function is uncertain. V lost 0 bases and J lost 0, with 11 bases in between. The CDR3 runs to 16 residues. The CDR3: CASSQSRSGMNTEAFF. CDR3 sequence (DNA): TGCGCCAGCAGTCAATCTCGCTCAGGGATGAACACTGAAGCTTTCTTT.

The genes are TRBV6-5 and TRBJ2-1; 11 bases map to TRBD1. With 2 bases clipped from V and 8 bases from J, the junction kept 5 bases outside the gene matches. The CDR3 contains 15 residues. Germline V gene data show CDR1 as MNHEY and CDR2 as SVGAGI. This chain's CDR3 is CASSYRTGGVDEQFF. The CDR3 coding sequence is TGTGCCAGCAGTTACAGGACAGGGGGCGTCGATGAGCAGTTCTTC.

The V and J genes are TRBV3-1 (or the pseudogene TRBV3-2) and TRBJ1-4; D unclear. CDR1 is LGHDT and CDR2 is YNNKEL in the germline V gene (reference sequence). There are 15 residues in the CDR3. V was shortened by 1 base and J by 7 bases, with 13 bases between the two germline ends. The CDR3 DNA reads as TGTGCCAGCAGCCAAGGGACTTCGGGGAGTGAAAAACTGTTTTTT. This codes for CASSQGTSGSEKLFF.

The J gene is TRBJ1-6, the V gene TRBV11-2; D perhaps matches TRBD1 (5 bases). The germline V gene has CDR1 SGHAT and CDR2 FQNNGV. Trimming removed 3 bases from V and 9 bases from J, with 18 bases in between. There are 16 residues in the CDR3. This chain's CDR3 is CASSFDPGRGSSPLHF. The CDR3 DNA reads as TGTGCCAGCAGCTTTGACCCAGGACGGGGGAGTTCACCCCTCCACTTT.

The sample holds many counts of this clone. This chain links TRBV6-1 with TRBJ2-1; TRBD2 matches at 10 bases. With 3 bases clipped from V and 8 bases from J, the junction kept 10 bases outside the gene matches. The CDR3 length is 16 residues. The germline V gene has CDR1 MNHNS and CDR2 SASEGT. CDR3 DNA sequence: TGTGCCAGCAGTGATATGACAAGCGGGGGGGCCCATGAGCAGTTCTTC. It yields the protein CASSDMTSGGAHEQFF.

The V gene is TRBV11-2, the J gene TRBJ1-2, with 8 nucleotides matching TRBD1. This CDR3 contains 15 residues. The germline gives CDR1 SGHAT, CDR2 FQNNGV. V gave up 5 bases and J gave up 8 bases; unmatched junction bases: 13. The CDR3 region is CASSPSGRGRGGYTF. The DNA for the CDR3 is TGTGCCAGCAGCCCCAGCGGCAGGGGGCGGGGAGGCTACACCTTC.

The V and J genes are TRBV18 and TRBJ1-3; D is undetermined. Germline CDR1 reads KGHSH; CDR2 reads LQKENI. This CDR3 is built from 16 residues. V gave up 6 bases and J gave up 0 bases, with 15 bases separating them. The CDR3, as DNA: TGTGCCAGCTCCCTGGGCGGACTCAGCTCTGGAAACACCATATATTTT. Residues: CASSLGGLSSGNTIYF.

The rearrangement links TRBV14 to TRBJ2-3, with 7 bases matching TRBD2. The CDR3 runs to 17 residues. V lost 1 base to trimming and J lost 9 bases; unmatched junction nucleotides: 16. CDR1 and CDR2 from the germline V gene are SGHDN and FVKESK. The DNA of the CDR3 is TGTGCCAGCAGCCAAGTCCGTTGGGTCGGGGGGTATGACACGCAGTATTTT. Its protein is CASSQVRWVGGYDTQYF. Together with reference TRBV14 and TRBJ2-3, the CDR3 gives the full variable domain: EAGVTQFPSHSVIEKGQTVTLRCDPISGHDNLYWYRRVMGKEIKFLLHFVKESKQDESGMPNNRFLAERTGGTYSTLKVQPAELEDSGVYFCASSQVRWVGGYDTQYFGPGTRLTVL.